This T cell receptor beta chain was obtained from a study of beta chain features in type 1 diabetes. General study findings and limits: Sampled from patients, naive, central memory and Treg TCRB repertoires appeared more similar than those sampled from healthy donors. Because the template was cDNA, high-expressing cells might be over-represented. TCRB CDR3 length was moderately but significantly reduced in all four CD4+ subsets of Type 1 diabetes patients.

This clone has only a few counts. The antigen is unknown. Germline V gives CDR1 MDHEN, CDR2 SYDVKM. V was clipped by 6 bases and J by 1 base; unmatched bases: 6. The CDR3 totals 15 residues. Researchers reported sorting CD4+ naive, central memory, regulatory and stem cell-like memory cells via CD45RO/CCR7/CD25/CD127/CD95/CD27. TCRB transcripts that were expressed got sequenced, as all of the isolated RNA had been reverse transcribed. Generated by immunoSEQ multiplex PCR, the TCRdb table keeps only in-frame clones and is missing some. The sample consists of about 180,000 clones, under 9.5% of them appearing once.

V usage is TRBV28 and J usage is TRBJ2-3, with 8 bases aligning to TRBD2. Sequencing was done on a sample of central memory CD4+ T cells from blood. This receptor was obtained from a young man with type 1 diabetes. The CDR3, as DNA: TGTGCCAGCAGGTCCGGGACTAGGGGCACAGATACGCAGTATTTT. Protein product: CASRSGTRGTDTQYF.